Here is one T cell receptor (beta chain) with its context. These data come from a study of T cell responses to AZD1222 COVID-19 vaccine. Repertoires were generated with immunoSEQ multiplex PCR, while TCRdb's copy carries only in-frame clones and drops some. The repertoire holds about 190,000 clones, 94% seen once, with roughly 10% in the top ten. Trimming pared 5 bases from V and 2 bases from J, leaving 16 bases between. The germline V gene encodes CDR1 MDHEN and CDR2 SYDVKM. The CDR3 extends over 15 amino acids. The rearrangement joins TRBV28 to TRBJ2-7; D might be TRBD2 (7 bases). The sequences come from peripheral blood, collected on day 0 of AZD1222 vaccination. This clonotype originated in an adult in good health. The CDR3 DNA reads as TGTGCCAGCAGTGTAGGGGGGGCGCATCCCTACGAGCAGTACTTC. Translation: CASSVGGAHPYEQYF.